The 7 T cell receptor beta chains in this list originate from one sample, sequenced in a study of identical twins. TCRdb passed the 5' RACE reads through MiXCR, listing each CDR3 protein once. The sample contains about 240,000 distinct CDR3 sequences, 7.5% of which appear only once. The data also belong to a second study, concerning yellow fever vaccine responses in identical twins.

Specimen: CD8+ T cells sorted from blood. The receptors here all came from a young woman in good health.

This clonotype showed up just a few times. This sequence joins TRBV7-9 and TRBJ1-5, with D possibly being TRBD1 (6 bases). Deletions cut 3 bases from V and 7 bases from J, with 7 bases between. Germline assignment: CDR1 SEHNR and CDR2 FQNEAQ (reference sequence). This CDR3 has 12 residues. CDR3 in amino acids: CASSFGQQPQHF. In nucleotides, the CDR3 is TGTGCCAGCAGCTTCGGACAGCAGCCCCAGCATTTT.

The chain recombines TRBV7-9 with TRBJ1-1, with D possibly being TRBD1 (6 bases). V was cut by 0 bases and J by 3 bases, with 17 bases left in between. Germline loops: CDR1 SEHNR, CDR2 FQNEAQ (reference sequence). The CDR3 sequence is 17 residues long. The CDR3 protein is CASSLARGGRRYTEAFF. CDR3 bases: TGTGCCAGCAGCTTAGCTAGGGGGGGGCGAAGGTACACTGAAGCTTTCTTT. Supplemented by reference TRBV7-9 and TRBJ1-1, the full variable domain reads DTGVSQNPRHKITKRGQNVTFRCDPISEHNRLYWYRQTLGQGPEFLTYFQNEAQLEKSRLLSDRFSAERPKGSFSTLEIQRTEQGDSAMYLCASSLARGGRRYTEAFFGQGTRLTVV.

This clonotype showed up many times. The V gene is TRBV7-9, the J gene TRBJ2-7, with D uncertain. The CDR3 loop spans 15 amino acids. Germline V gene sequence: CDR1 SEHNR, CDR2 FQNEAQ (reference sequence). Trimming removed 0 bases from V and 0 bases from J, with 9 bases in between. The CDR3 sequence: CASSLATESSYEQYF. DNA of the CDR3: TGTGCCAGCAGCTTAGCGACGGAGAGCTCCTACGAGCAGTACTTC. Looking up the rest from reference TRBV7-9 and TRBJ2-7 gives the full variable domain: DTGVSQNPRHKITKRGQNVTFRCDPISEHNRLYWYRQTLGQGPEFLTYFQNEAQLEKSRLLSDRFSAERPKGSFSTLEIQRTEQGDSAMYLCASSLATESSYEQYFGPGTRLTVT.

V is TRBV7-7 and J is TRBJ2-5, with a possible D match to TRBD1 (6 bases). Trimming took off 5 bases at V and 10 bases at J, with 26 bases between the two ends. Germline CDR1 SSHAT, CDR2 FNYEAQ (reference sequence). The length of the CDR3 is 16 residues. The CDR3 spells CASSPRPDRLNIGQYF. CDR3 nucleotides: TGTGCCAGCAGCCCGAGACCGGACAGACTAAATATCGGCCAGTACTTC.

This clonotype has at least ten counts. The chain links TRBV11-2 to TRBJ1-2, with 7 bases matching TRBD1. The J segment lost 2 bases and the V segment lost 5 bases, leaving 5 bases of the junction unmatched. Germline V lookup: CDR1 SGHAT, CDR2 FQNNGV. The CDR3 totals 14 residues. CDR3 sequence (DNA): TGTGCCAGCAGCGCCGGGACAGCGAACTATGGCTACACCTTC. This translates into CASSAGTANYGYTF. Variable domain in full (rest from reference TRBV11-2 and TRBJ1-2): EAGVAQSPRYKIIEKRQSVAFWCNPISGHATLYWYQQILGQGPKLLIQFQNNGVVDDSQLPKDRFSAERLKGVDSTLKIQPAKLEDSAVYLCASSAGTANYGYTFGSGTRLTVV.

The rearrangement uses TRBV10-3 and TRBJ1-6; D unclear. Trimming took 4 bases from V and 6 from J, leaving 7 bases between them. The CDR3 sequence is 13 residues long. Germline V lookup: CDR1 ENHRY, CDR2 SYGVKD. In DNA, the CDR3 is TGTGCCATCAGTGTTAACAGTAATTCACCCCTCCACTTT. Its protein is CAISVNSNSPLHF.

There are a few counts of this clonotype. The chain combines TRBV29-1 with TRBJ2-1, with 9 bases fitting TRBD2. The V segment lost 6 bases and the J segment 5 bases; nucleotides outside the gene matches: 8. From germline, CDR1 is SQVTM and CDR2 ANQGSEA. There are 14 residues in the CDR3. The CDR3 bases are TGCAGCGTCGACGATAGCGGGAGCGACAATGAGCAGTTCTTC. As protein: CSVDDSGSDNEQFF.